The clone carrying this T cell receptor beta chain has only one observation. The antigen remains unidentified. The source of the sample is a study of T-cell reconstitution after alpha-beta-depleted transplantation in children. The study, taken as a whole, reports: Diversity of TCRbeta at day 60 was high in some patients, arising from surviving recipient T cells and thymic progenitors. Reportedly, roughly two months post-transplant, alpha-beta T cells arose from several hundred expanded graft clones. Fresh T-cell production supplied most of the T-cell counts and diversity seen one year after transplant.

Using unique molecular identifiers, the investigators prepared the TCRbeta library. Each CDR3 protein is one row after TCRdb ran MiXCR on the PCR reads. The sample holds 440,000 or so distinct CDR3 sequences, approximately 41% seen once. This TCR derives from a girl aged 2-10 years with aplastic anemia, due to receive a stem cell transplant. Sample: PBMCs, taken before TCRalphabeta/CD19-depleted stem cell transplant.

The CDR3 region is CASSPPWGAPYEQYF. CDR3 sequence (DNA): TGTGCCAGCAGCCCTCCCTGGGGGGCCCCCTACGAGCAGTACTTC. The J gene is TRBJ2-7, the V gene TRBV7-8; D is perhaps TRBD1 or TRBD2 (6 bases each). Germline-derived CDR1 and CDR2 are SGHVS and FQNEAQ. The V end was cut by 5 bases, the J end by 2 bases, with 16 bases between. This CDR3 comprises 15 residues.